The T cell receptor beta chain under discussion was sequenced for a study of blood T cell repertoires in COVID-19. Overall study context: T cells, B-cell-depleted T cells, or PBMCs supplied cDNA or gDNA.

Looked up from germline, CDR1 is SGHNT and CDR2 is YYREEE (reference sequence). The CDR3 has 11 amino acids. The ends were cut back, 5 bases at V and 7 bases at J, with 9 bases in the middle. Authors' processing steps: The authors estimated nucleated cell counts from reference gene primer amplification. Libraries were prepared by immunoSEQ multiplex PCR; TCRdb keeps only in-frame clonotypes and omits some of them. V and J calls and clone size follow that table, whereas D and trimming were derived from the DNA. Here the sample spans around 99,000 clones, around 80% being singletons. The gene calls are TRBV5-4 and TRBJ1-1, with TRBD1 as a possible D gene (5 bases). Sequenced: peripheral blood. This receptor was identified in a woman of 80 years or more with active or convalescent COVID-19. The CDR3 bases are TGTGCCAGCAGTTCAGACAGTGAAGCTTTCTTT. Translation gives CASSSDSEAFF.